The next 2 T cell receptor beta chains were all read from a single sample in a study of shared clonotypes between healthy human individuals (dated by TCRdb to 2020 to 2021). The library relied on the immunoSEQ multiplex PCR assay. TCRdb re-hosts the immuneACCESS table, in-frame sequences only. Its copies lack some clones; in the studies checked, an unresolved V gene accounts for under half of them, and the cause for the rest is not known. This sample has about 2.4 million clones in its table, and 90% to 95% of those were observed once. The ten most abundant clones make up 0.36% of the sample. The material sequenced was naive CD4+ T cells from PBMCs. The sample's cell subset or site label is to be understood as: CD45RA+ positively selected. These receptors all stem from a man aged 18 to 30 in good health. Some clones in this sample may be carry-over from other donors' samples.

CDR3 residues: CSVPGLAGETQYF. The CDR3 nucleotides read TGCAGCGTACCGGGACTAGCGGGAGAGACCCAGTACTTC. The chain uses TRBV29-1 and TRBJ2-5; 12 positions agree with TRBD2. The CDR3 is 13 residues long. The germline CDR1 and CDR2 sequences are SQVTM and ANQGSEA. V shed 6 bases and J 4 bases; nucleotides not matched to a gene: 3.

Here the CDR3 reads CASSQELYNEQFF. The CDR3 nucleotides are TGCGCCAGCAGCCAAGAGTTGTACAATGAGCAGTTCTTC. V is TRBV4-1 and J is TRBJ2-1; D is undetermined. With 0 bases removed from V and 4 bases from J, the gap between germline ends came to 4 bases. Germline loops: CDR1 MGHRA, CDR2 YSYEKL. The CDR3 runs to 13 residues.